The 26 T cell receptor beta chains below all came from one sample that was sequenced in a study of blood T cell repertoires in COVID-19. Profiled with immunoSEQ multiplex PCR; TCRdb holds only in-frame clones, not every one. The data hold about 120,000 clones, with less than 95% observed a single time. The sequenced sample consisted of peripheral blood. These receptor sequences come from a human donor with active COVID-19. The donor label of this sample is uncertain.

This chain joins TRBV30 and TRBJ2-3; TRBD2 matches at 8 bases. Per the germline V gene, CDR1 is GTSNPN and CDR2 is SVGIG (reference sequence). The J segment lost 4 bases and the V segment lost 0 bases, leaving 6 bases of the junction unmatched. This CDR3 contains 15 residues. Here the CDR3 DNA reads TGTGCCTGGAGTGTACGCGGGGGGCGCGCAGATACGCAGTATTTT. Translating it yields CAWSVRGGRADTQYF.

The genes are TRBV5-5 and TRBJ1-2; maybe TRBD1 (6 bases). Germline V CDR1 and CDR2: SGHKS, YYEKEE (reference sequence). Trimming pared 2 bases from V and 6 bases from J, leaving 11 bases between. The CDR3 has 13 residues. Here the CDR3 DNA reads TGTGCCAGCAGCTTCGGGACACCGGATGGCTACACCTTC. Translating gives CASSFGTPDGYTF.

The CDR3 region is CASSVGGLYGYTF. The CDR3 DNA is TGTGCCAGCAGTGTCGGGGGGCTTTATGGCTACACCTTC. J is TRBJ1-2 and V is TRBV28, with D tentatively TRBD1 (6 bases). Per the germline V gene, CDR1 is MDHEN and CDR2 is SYDVKM. CDR3 length equals 13 residues. The ends were cut back, 5 bases at V and 5 bases at J, with 12 bases in the middle.

The chain combines TRBV7-8 with TRBJ1-1; no definite D call. CDR1 SGHVS and CDR2 FQNEAQ come from the germline V gene. The CDR3 is 17 residues long. V lost 1 base and J 4 bases, leaving 19 bases between the germline ends. CDR3 DNA sequence: TGTGCCAGCAGCTTAGGTTCACAGACGATATATAGCACTGAAGCTTTCTTT. Translation gives CASSLGSQTIYSTEAFF.

CDR3 loop: CASSMGPRMNTEAFF. For the CDR3, the DNA is TGTGCCAGTAGTATGGGTCCCAGGATGAACACTGAAGCTTTCTTT. The gene calls are TRBV19 and TRBJ1-1; D not resolved. CDR3 length: 15 amino acids. V lost 3 bases and J lost 0, with 11 bases in between. Germline CDR1 reads LNHDA; CDR2 reads SQIVND (reference sequence).

The rearrangement links TRBV7-2 to TRBJ2-2, with TRBD1 identical over 11 bases. With 5 bases clipped from V and 3 bases from J, the junction kept 2 bases outside the gene matches. This CDR3 region has 15 residues. Germline V gene sequence: CDR1 SGHTA, CDR2 FQGNSA. In DNA form, the CDR3 reads TGTGCCAGCAGCATGGGACAGGGGGACACCGGGGAGCTGTTTTTT. This encodes CASSMGQGDTGELFF.

The chain recombines TRBV6-2 or TRBV6-3 with TRBJ1-1, with TRBD1 matching 9 bases. CDR1 is MNHEY, CDR2 SVGEGT, per germline. The J segment lost 4 bases and the V segment lost 2 bases, leaving 5 bases of the junction unmatched. This CDR3 spans 15 amino acids. CDR3 protein: CASSYRDREVTEAFF. For the CDR3, the DNA is TGTGCCAGCAGTTACCGGGACAGGGAGGTCACTGAAGCTTTCTTT.

This clone was detected once. V is TRBV5-1 and J is TRBJ2-5, with 7 bases identical to TRBD1. The ends lost 2 bases at V and 5 bases at J; junction bases unmatched: 9. Germline-derived CDR1 and CDR2 are SGHRS and YFSETQ. The CDR3 is made up of 15 amino acids. This chain's CDR3 is CASSFGTRDSETQYF. The CDR3 bases are TGCGCCAGCAGCTTTGGTACCCGGGACAGCGAGACCCAGTACTTC.

CDR3 region: CAWSVDSYSNQPQHF. CDR3 bases: TGTGCCTGGAGTGTAGACAGTTATAGCAATCAGCCCCAGCATTTT. V is TRBV30 and J is TRBJ1-5; D possibly corresponds to TRBD1 (5 bases). V was shortened by 0 bases and J by 0 bases, with 9 bases between the two germline ends. There are 15 residues in the CDR3. Germline CDR1 reads GTSNPN; CDR2 reads SVGIG (reference sequence). Looking up the rest from reference TRBV30 and TRBJ1-5 gives the full variable domain: SQTIHQWPATLVQPVGSPLSLECTVEGTSNPNLYWYRQAAGRGLQLLFYSVGIGQISSEVPQNLSASRPQDRQFILSSKKLLLSDSGFYLCAWSVDSYSNQPQHFGDGTRLSIL.

The chain joins TRBV6-4 to TRBJ2-2, with TRBD2 identical over 8 bases. The V gene's germline CDR1 is MRHNA and CDR2 SNTAGT. Trimming cost V 6 bases and J 6 bases; bases outside gene matches: 6. There are 14 residues in the CDR3. CDR3 protein: CASRREDSAGELFF. The DNA of the CDR3 is TGTGCCAGCAGGCGGGAGGATTCAGCCGGGGAGCTGTTTTTT.

The CDR3 DNA sequence: TGTGCCACAGACCGGACAGGAAACACTGAAGCTTTCTTT. Translating it yields CATDRTGNTEAFF. This chain connects TRBV19 to TRBJ1-1; TRBD1 matches at 7 bases. The CDR3 loop spans 13 amino acids. The V and J ends lost 10 bases and 2 bases, in that order; junction bases with no gene match: 7. Germline V gene sequence: CDR1 LNHDA, CDR2 SQIVND (reference sequence).

Regarding this clone: Different DNA sequences within this sample yield the same CDR3. V and J are TRBV30 and TRBJ1-1; 11 bases line up with TRBD1. Losses at the gene ends were 3 bases for V and 4 bases for J; bases not matched to a gene: 1. This CDR3 contains 13 residues. CDR1 and CDR2 (germline): GTSNPN, SVGIG (reference sequence). CDR3 amino acids: CAWSGQGATEAFF. CDR3 coding DNA: TGTGCCTGGAGCGGACAGGGGGCCACTGAAGCTTTCTTT.

J is TRBJ2-7 and V is TRBV3-1 (or the pseudogene TRBV3-2); TRBD1 is a possible D gene (5 bases). Trimming shortened V by 0 bases and J by 3 bases, and 12 bases separated the two germline ends. Germline V lookup: CDR1 LGHDT, CDR2 YNNKEL (reference sequence). CDR3 length: 15 residues. CDR3 sequence: CASSQDETAFYEQYF. Written as DNA, the CDR3 is TGTGCCAGCAGCCAAGACGAGACAGCCTTCTACGAGCAGTACTTC.

This chain joins TRBV4-3 and TRBJ2-7; D remains ambiguous. With 1 base removed from V and 0 bases from J, the gap between germline ends came to 7 bases. The CDR3 totals 14 residues. CDR1 is LGHNA, CDR2 YSLEER, per germline. The DNA for the CDR3 is TGCGCCAGCAGCCAAGTCGGGTACTCCTACGAGCAGTACTTC. Amino acids: CASSQVGYSYEQYF.

The V and J genes are TRBV5-8 and TRBJ2-2, with a weak D call TRBD2 (5 bases). With 0 bases removed from V and 2 bases from J, the gap between germline ends came to 11 bases. The CDR3 is made up of 16 amino acids. Germline loops: CDR1 SGHTS, CDR2 YDEGEE. This CDR3 is CASSLGRITNTGELFF. Here the CDR3 DNA reads TGTGCCAGCAGCTTGGGGAGGATTACCAACACCGGGGAGCTGTTTTTT. The full variable domain, completed using reference TRBV5-8 and TRBJ2-2, is EAGVTQSPTHLIKTRGQQATLRCSPISGHTSVYWYQQALGLGLQFLLWYDEGEERNRGNFPPRFSGRQFPNYSSELNVNALELEDSALYLCASSLGRITNTGELFFGEGSRLTVL.

The chain couples TRBV5-1 to TRBJ2-7; D might be TRBD1 (6 bases). V was cut by 0 bases and J by 2 bases, with 9 bases left in between. There are 14 residues in the CDR3. Germline V CDR1 and CDR2: SGHRS, YFSETQ. CDR3 bases: TGCGCCAGCAGCTTGGTGCAGGGGCCCTACGAGCAGTACTTC. This sequence encodes CASSLVQGPYEQYF.

CDR3 coding DNA: TGTGCCAGCAGCTTAGCAGGGGGCAAGTACAATGAGCAGTTCTTC. Protein sequence: CASSLAGGKYNEQFF. The chain has TRBV11-2 and TRBJ2-1, with 8 bases lining up with TRBD1. Germline values: CDR1 SGHAT, CDR2 FQNNGV. V gave up 1 base and J gave up 4 bases; unmatched junction bases: 3. CDR3 size: 15 residues.

The chain employs TRBV29-1 and TRBJ2-1; TRBD1 matches at 7 bases. This CDR3 region has 13 residues. Trimming cost V 4 bases and J 9 bases; bases outside gene matches: 9. The germline V gene has CDR1 SQVTM and CDR2 ANQGSEA. The CDR3 bases are TGCAGCGTTGCCCTGGACAGGATCGGTGAGCAGTTCTTC. This gives the protein CSVALDRIGEQFF.

The J gene is TRBJ2-7, the V gene TRBV5-4, with a tentative D call TRBD1 (6 bases). CDR3 length: 16 residues. The germline V gene encodes CDR1 SGHNT and CDR2 YYREEE (reference sequence). Deletions cut 2 bases from V and 1 base from J, with 16 bases between. DNA of the CDR3: TGTGCCAGCAGCTTCGGGTCAGGACAGAAGTCCTACGAGCAGTACTTC. Its protein product is CASSFGSGQKSYEQYF.

The CDR3 DNA sequence: TGTGCCAGCAGTTACCTGGACAGGGGGTTTGAAGCTTTCTTT. This gives the protein CASSYLDRGFEAFF. The chain is built from TRBV6-7 and TRBJ1-1; 10 bases agree with TRBD1. TRBV6-7 is recorded as an ORF, its role being uncertain. CDR3 length equals 14 residues. V lost 2 bases to trimming and J lost 7 bases; unmatched junction nucleotides: 4.

V is TRBV30 and J is TRBJ1-5; no clear D. Trimming left V 4 bases short and J 1 base short, with 8 bases between. CDR1 and CDR2 from the germline V gene are GTSNPN and SVGIG (reference sequence). The CDR3 totals 13 residues. This CDR3 reads CAWNPESNQPQHF. CDR3 nucleotide sequence: TGTGCCTGGAATCCAGAAAGCAATCAGCCCCAGCATTTT.

The CDR3 DNA reads as TGTGCCAGCAGTCCCTATTATCGAAATGGCTACACCTTC. It translates to CASSPYYRNGYTF. This chain joins TRBV6-5 and TRBJ1-2; D unclear. Germline lookup yields CDR1 MNHEY and CDR2 SVGAGI. The V gene lost 5 bases and the J gene lost 6 bases, with 13 bases spanning the gap. The CDR3 length is 13 residues.

This sequence joins TRBV5-4 and TRBJ2-1; 11 bases line up with TRBD2. This CDR3 comprises 15 residues. The germline CDR1 and CDR2 sequences are SGHNT and YYREEE (reference sequence). Trimming removed 6 bases from V and 4 bases from J; junction bases left unmatched: 6. CDR3: CASNTGTSGYNEQFF. CDR3 in DNA: TGTGCCAGCAACACCGGGACTAGCGGTTACAATGAGCAGTTCTTC.

V gene TRBV28 combines with J gene TRBJ2-7; the match to TRBD1 covers 8 bases. The V gene end was trimmed by 6 bases and the J gene end by 0 bases; junction bases not matched to a gene: 10. Germline assignment: CDR1 MDHEN and CDR2 SYDVKM. This CDR3 is built from 16 residues. CDR3 residues: CASRYADRGSSYEQYF. In DNA, the CDR3 is TGTGCCAGCAGGTACGCCGACAGGGGAAGCTCCTACGAGCAGTACTTC.

The chain recombines TRBV6-2 or TRBV6-3 with TRBJ2-2; TRBD2 agrees at 12 bases. This CDR3 is 18 amino acids long. Per the germline V gene, CDR1 is MNHEY and CDR2 is SVGEGT. V lost 4 bases, J lost 4 bases, and 10 bases stayed unmatched. The CDR3 nucleotides read TGTGCCAGCAGTTCTATCCCTAGCGGGGGGGTTCGCACCGGGGAGCTGTTTTTT. This encodes CASSSIPSGGVRTGELFF.

The CDR3 region is CASSFPGQGDTEAFF. In DNA, the CDR3 is TGCGCCAGCAGCTTTCCGGGACAGGGGGACACTGAAGCTTTCTTT. The genes are TRBV5-1 and TRBJ1-1; TRBD1 agrees at 11 bases. Losses at the gene ends were 2 bases for V and 3 bases for J; bases not matched to a gene: 3. Germline values: CDR1 SGHRS, CDR2 YFSETQ. CDR3 length: 15 amino acids.